This entry describes one T cell receptor (beta chain). This specimen comes from a study of blood T cell repertoires in COVID-19. Study background: From T cells, B-cell-depleted T cells, or PBMCs came the material, which was cDNA or gDNA.

This CDR3 has 14 residues. Germline V lookup: CDR1 SGHRS, CDR2 YFSETQ. V lost 4 bases, J lost 7 bases, and 6 bases stayed unmatched. Source study methods: Reference gene primer amplification gave estimated nucleated cell counts. Here immunoSEQ multiplex PCR was the method, and the copy in TCRdb shows in-frame clones only, minus some. V, J and clone size are taken as reported in that table, and D and trimming were inferred from the DNA itself. Of approximately 300,000 clones in the sample, almost 90% were seen once. The sequenced material came from peripheral blood. The TCR comes from a woman in her twenties or thirties with COVID-19, enrolled during active disease. The chain employs TRBV5-1 and TRBJ2-1; 9 nucleotides agree with TRBD1. The CDR3 DNA reads TGCGCCAGCAGCCCGGGGACAGGGAGAAATGAGCAGTTCTTC. Its translation: CASSPGTGRNEQFF.